The source of this T cell receptor beta chain is a study of T cells after yellow fever vaccination. Whole-study results and caveats: Post-booster repertoires again held most primary-vaccination clones (about 96% CD4, roughly 88% CD8). Weaker overall was a secondary response that nonetheless peaked faster, on day 5 versus 15. Some clonotypes, a small share, were shared between CD4 and CD8 compartments.

This clonotype was detected a few times. As yet, its antigen is unknown. Making TCR cDNA involved 5'RACE template switching, which added UMIs and a universal primer site. TCRdb called the 5' RACE reads again in MiXCR, with one record for every CDR3 protein. This sample has some 340,000 distinct CDR3 sequences, with about 10% found just once. Trimming took off 6 bases at V and 2 bases at J, with 16 bases between the two ends. Germline CDR1 and CDR2: MNHEY and SVGEGT. The CDR3 has 15 residues. The clonotype was recovered from a man aged 18 to 35 who received the YFV17D yellow fever vaccine. The V gene is TRBV6-2 or TRBV6-3, the J gene TRBJ2-5; D is undetermined. The source material was CD4+ T cells sorted from PBMCs, sampled 45 days after the yellow fever booster vaccination. This CDR3 reads CASRVLGTAQETQYF. The CDR3 bases are TGTGCCAGCAGGGTTTTGGGAACTGCTCAAGAGACCCAGTACTTC.